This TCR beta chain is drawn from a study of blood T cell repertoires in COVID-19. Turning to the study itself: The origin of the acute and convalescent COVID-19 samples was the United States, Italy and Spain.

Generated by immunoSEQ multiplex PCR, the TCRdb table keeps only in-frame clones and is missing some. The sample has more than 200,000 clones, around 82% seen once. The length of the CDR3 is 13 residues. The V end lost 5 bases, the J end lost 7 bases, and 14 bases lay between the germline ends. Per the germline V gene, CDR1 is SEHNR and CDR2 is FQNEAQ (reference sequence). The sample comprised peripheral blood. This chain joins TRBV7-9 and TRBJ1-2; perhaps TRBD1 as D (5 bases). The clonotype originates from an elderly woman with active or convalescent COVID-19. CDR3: CASSREGTGGYTF. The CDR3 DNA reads TGTGCCAGCAGCCGGGAGGGGACGGGTGGCTACACCTTC.